This TCR beta chain came from a study of graft-versus-host responses after intestinal transplantation. At the level of the study: All recipients got anti-thymocyte globulin induction, then tacrolimus and steroids for roughly three years. Study results and limitations: GvH clones occurred in recipient marrow; some first appeared in ileum or blood.

This CDR3 has 19 residues. The V gene's germline CDR1 is LNHDA and CDR2 SQIVND (reference sequence). V gave up 3 bases and J gave up 0 bases; unmatched junction bases: 14. On this clone itself: Its target is not known.

Produced via immunoSEQ multiplex PCR; TCRdb's table is partial and in-frame only. The sample lists tens of thousands of clones, roughly 90% seen once, with roughly 2.5% in the top ten. This rearrangement joins TRBV19 to TRBJ1-5, with TRBD1 matching over 7 bases. This sample comprised unstimulated CD8+ T cells sorted from spleen or lymph node cells, obtained before intestinal transplant. This clonotype originated in a human donor who received an intestinal transplant. This CDR3 reads CASSILPLTGMSSNQPQHF. DNA for the CDR3: TGTGCCAGTAGTATCCTACCTTTGACAGGGATGTCTAGCAATCAGCCCCAGCATTTT.